The clone carrying this T cell receptor beta chain was observed many times. An expanded emulsion RT-PCR with primers for all TCR V genes paired CD8+ T cell chains. The sample is drawn from a study of T cell repertoires in breast cancer. CDR1 and CDR2 from the germline V gene are SGHTA and FQGNSA. V dropped 5 bases and J dropped 4 bases, with 13 bases sitting between them. The CDR3 runs to 14 residues. A second nested PCR with blocking oligonucleotides suppressed unpaired genes. TCRdb recomputed calls from the emulsion pairing reads with MiXCR, one row per CDR3 protein. Of around 43,000 distinct CDR3 sequences in the sample, 45% to 55% were seen once.

The specimen was CD8+ T cells. The TCR originated in a pool of human donors with breast cancer or a healthy control (not recorded which). This chain uses TRBV7-2 with TRBJ2-3; D remains ambiguous. The CDR3 sequence is CASSQGYAADTQYF. CDR3 coding DNA: TGTGCCAGCAGCCAAGGCTATGCAGCAGATACGCAGTATTTT.